The next 9 T cell receptor beta chains were all read from a single sample in a study of T cells in Graves' hyperthyroidism and ophthalmopathy. Amplification of TCR beta CDR3 regions was performed using RNA transcripts as template. Primed by the HTBI set, a first-round RT-PCR was run on the TCR CDR3. MiXCR, run by TCRdb on the multiplex PCR reads, gives a single entry per CDR3 protein. The sample carries hundreds of thousands of distinct CDR3 sequences, around 14% recorded once. The sequencing input was blood. The receptors come from a young woman with Graves' hyperthyroidism.

This clonotype turned up a few times. V usage is TRBV20-1 and J usage is TRBJ2-7; 8 bases match TRBD1. The CDR3 length is 16 residues. CDR1 is DFQATT, CDR2 SNEGSKA, per germline (reference sequence). The V and J ends lost 3 bases and 3 bases, in that order; junction bases with no gene match: 13. The CDR3 reads CSARDPTGGDGYEQYF. The CDR3, as DNA: TGCAGTGCTAGGGACCCTACAGGGGGTGACGGCTACGAGCAGTACTTC.

The table lists this clonotype with a few counts. J is TRBJ1-5 and V is TRBV5-6; no clear D gene. Germline CDR1 and CDR2: SGHDT and YYEEEE. Trimming took 4 bases from V and 6 from J, leaving 14 bases between them. This CDR3 contains 14 residues. This CDR3 reads CASSVGRTGQPQHF. DNA for the CDR3: TGTGCCAGCAGCGTCGGAAGGACGGGTCAGCCCCAGCATTTT.

This clonotype was detected many times. The chain is built from TRBV12-3 or TRBV12-4 and TRBJ2-3, with 10 bases aligning to TRBD2. The CDR3 runs to 16 residues. V was clipped by 2 bases and J by 5 bases; unmatched bases: 7. The CDR3 loop reads CASSLYTSGILDTQYF. CDR3 nucleotide sequence: TGTGCCAGCAGTTTATATACTAGCGGGATCTTAGATACGCAGTATTTT.

V is TRBV20-1 and J is TRBJ2-5; D tentatively reads TRBD1 or TRBD2 (5 bases each). This CDR3 contains 15 residues. Trimming stripped 6 bases from V and 1 base from J, with 18 bases between. Germline lookup yields CDR1 DFQATT and CDR2 SNEGSKA (reference sequence). This CDR3 is CSARGTPAPQETQYF. Written as DNA, the CDR3 is TGCAGTGCGAGGGGTACACCCGCGCCCCAAGAGACCCAGTACTTC.

The chain carries TRBV3-1 and TRBJ2-5, with D possibly being TRBD2 (5 bases). The CDR3 loop spans 13 amino acids. Looked up from germline, CDR1 is LGHDT and CDR2 is YNNKEL (reference sequence). V was clipped by 6 bases and J by 7 bases, with 15 bases between them. The CDR3 DNA is TGTGCCAGCAGGATTCCCGGAGGTCGGACCCAGTACTTC. Amino acid sequence: CASRIPGGRTQYF.

CDR3 amino acids: CASRLTGTSSYEQYF. The CDR3 DNA follows: TGTGCCAGCAGACTAACGGGGACTTCCTCCTACGAGCAGTACTTC. The gene calls are TRBV6-1 and TRBJ2-7; possible D gene TRBD2, 6 bases. CDR1 MNHNS and CDR2 SASEGT come from the germline V gene. V lost 6 bases and J lost 0, with 15 bases in between. The CDR3 runs to 15 residues.

This clonotype was detected many times. The chain carries TRBV5-1 and TRBJ2-2, with TRBD2 matching over 10 bases. J was trimmed by 4 bases and V by 4 bases; bases with no gene match: 4. Germline CDR1 is SGHRS and CDR2 is YFSETQ. CDR3 length: 15 amino acids. The CDR3 loop reads CASSQGLAATGELFF. The CDR3, as DNA: TGCGCCAGCAGCCAAGGACTAGCGGCCACCGGGGAGCTGTTTTTT.

This clonotype was seen repeatedly, ten times or more. The V call is TRBV7-9, the J call TRBJ2-3; D remains unclear. CDR1 and CDR2 (germline): SEHNR, FQNEAQ (reference sequence). CDR3 length: 14 amino acids. V lost 2 bases, J lost 2 bases, and 8 bases lay in between. CDR3 DNA sequence: TGTGCCAGCAGCTTAACTGGGAACACAGATACGCAGTATTTT. It specifies CASSLTGNTDTQYF.

The chain links TRBV5-4 to TRBJ2-3; tentative D call: TRBD2 (6 bases). Germline assignment: CDR1 SGHNT and CDR2 YYREEE (reference sequence). The CDR3 has 16 residues. Between the trimmed V and J ends, which lost 3 bases and 5 bases, there was a span of 19 bases. CDR3 protein: CASSSGDASFRDTQYF. The CDR3 DNA follows: TGTGCCAGCAGCTCGGGGGATGCATCCTTTCGAGATACGCAGTATTTT. Supplemented by reference TRBV5-4 and TRBJ2-3, the full variable domain reads ETGVTQSPTHLIKTRGQQVTLRCSSQSGHNTVSWYQQALGQGPQFIFQYYREEENGRGNFPPRFSGLQFPNYSSELNVNALELDDSALYLCASSSGDASFRDTQYFGPGTRLTVL.